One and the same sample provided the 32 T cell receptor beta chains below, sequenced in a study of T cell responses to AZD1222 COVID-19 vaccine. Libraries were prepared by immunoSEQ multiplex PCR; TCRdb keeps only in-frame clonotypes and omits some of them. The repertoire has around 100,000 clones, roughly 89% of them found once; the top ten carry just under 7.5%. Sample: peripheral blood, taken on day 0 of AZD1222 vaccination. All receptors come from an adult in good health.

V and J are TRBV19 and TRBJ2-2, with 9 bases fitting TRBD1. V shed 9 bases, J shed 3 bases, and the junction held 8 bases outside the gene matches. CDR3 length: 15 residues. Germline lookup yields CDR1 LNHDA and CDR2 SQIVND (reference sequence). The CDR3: CASRGQGRHTGELFF. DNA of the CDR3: TGTGCCAGCCGAGGACAGGGGCGGCACACCGGGGAGCTGTTTTTT.

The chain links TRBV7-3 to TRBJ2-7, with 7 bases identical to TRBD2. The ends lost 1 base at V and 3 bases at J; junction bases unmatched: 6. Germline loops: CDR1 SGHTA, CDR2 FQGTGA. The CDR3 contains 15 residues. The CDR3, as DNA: TGTGCCAGCAGCTTAAGGGGTGGGAGGGACTACGAGCAGTACTTC. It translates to CASSLRGGRDYEQYF.

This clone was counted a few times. CDR3 coding DNA: TGTGCCACGACCGGGACAGACCGTAATGAAAAACTGTTTTTT. It codes for CATTGTDRNEKLFF. V gene TRBV10-3 combines with J gene TRBJ1-4; TRBD1 matches at 7 bases. Germline V gene lookup returns CDR1 ENHRY and CDR2 SYGVKD. With 10 bases clipped from V and 4 bases from J, the junction kept 9 bases outside the gene matches. This CDR3 spans 14 amino acids.

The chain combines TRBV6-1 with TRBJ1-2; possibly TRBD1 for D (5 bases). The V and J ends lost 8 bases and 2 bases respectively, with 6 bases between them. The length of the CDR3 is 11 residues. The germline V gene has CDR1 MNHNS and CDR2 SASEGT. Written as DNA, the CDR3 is TGTGCCAGCTCAGGGAACTATGGCTACACCTTC. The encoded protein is CASSGNYGYTF.

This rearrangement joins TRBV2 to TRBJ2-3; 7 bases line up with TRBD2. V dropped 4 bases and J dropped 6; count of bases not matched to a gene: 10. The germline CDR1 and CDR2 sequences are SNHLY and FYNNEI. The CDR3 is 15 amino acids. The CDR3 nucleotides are TGTGCCAGCAGTGTGGTGGCTAGCGGAGGGGATACGCAGTATTTT. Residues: CASSVVASGGDTQYF.

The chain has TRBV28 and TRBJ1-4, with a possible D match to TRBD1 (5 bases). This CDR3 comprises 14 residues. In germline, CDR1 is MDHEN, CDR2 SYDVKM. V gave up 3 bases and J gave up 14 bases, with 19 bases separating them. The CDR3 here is CASSFAGTPLLLFF. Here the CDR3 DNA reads TGTGCCAGCAGTTTTGCCGGGACCCCTCTCTTGCTGTTTTTT. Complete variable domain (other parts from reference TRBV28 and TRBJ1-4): DVKVTQSSRYLVKRTGEKVFLECVQDMDHENMFWYRQDPGLGLRLIYFSYDVKMKEKGDIPEGYSVSREKKERFSLILESASTNQTSMYLCASSFAGTPLLLFFGSGTQLSVL.

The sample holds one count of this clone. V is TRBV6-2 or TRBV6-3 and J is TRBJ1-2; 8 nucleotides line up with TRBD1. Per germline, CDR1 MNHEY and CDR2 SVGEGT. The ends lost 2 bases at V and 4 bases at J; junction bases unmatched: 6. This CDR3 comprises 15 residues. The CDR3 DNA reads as TGTGCCAGCAGTTACCCTCAGGGGGCCTCCTATGGCTACACCTTC. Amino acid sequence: CASSYPQGASYGYTF.

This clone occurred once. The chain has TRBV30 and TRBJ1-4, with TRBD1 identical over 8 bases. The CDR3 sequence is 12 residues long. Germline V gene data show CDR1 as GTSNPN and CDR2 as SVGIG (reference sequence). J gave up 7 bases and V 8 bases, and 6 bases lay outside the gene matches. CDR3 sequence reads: CALTGEPEKLFF. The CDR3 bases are TGTGCCCTGACAGGGGAGCCTGAAAAACTGTTTTTT.

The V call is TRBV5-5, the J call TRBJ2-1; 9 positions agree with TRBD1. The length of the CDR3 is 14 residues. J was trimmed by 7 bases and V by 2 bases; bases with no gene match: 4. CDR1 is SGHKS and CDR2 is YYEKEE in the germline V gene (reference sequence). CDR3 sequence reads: CASSFPDRGNEQFF. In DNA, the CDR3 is TGTGCCAGCAGCTTTCCGGACAGGGGAAATGAGCAGTTCTTC.

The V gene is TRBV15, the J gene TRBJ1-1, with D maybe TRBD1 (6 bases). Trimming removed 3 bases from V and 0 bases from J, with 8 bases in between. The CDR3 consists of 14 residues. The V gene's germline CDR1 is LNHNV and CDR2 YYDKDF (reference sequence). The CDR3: CATSSGQLNTEAFF. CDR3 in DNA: TGTGCCACCAGCAGCGGACAGTTGAACACTGAAGCTTTCTTT.

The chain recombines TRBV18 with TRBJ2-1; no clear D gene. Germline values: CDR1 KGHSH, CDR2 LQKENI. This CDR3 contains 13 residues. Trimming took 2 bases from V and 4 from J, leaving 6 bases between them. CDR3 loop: CASSPFGYNEQFF. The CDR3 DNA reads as TGTGCCAGCTCACCATTCGGTTACAATGAGCAGTTCTTC. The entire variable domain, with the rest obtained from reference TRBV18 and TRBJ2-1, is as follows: NAGVMQNPRHLVRRRGQEARLRCSPMKGHSHVYWYRQLPEEGLKFMVYLQKENIIDESGMPKERFSAEFPKEGPSILRIQQVVRGDSAAYFCASSPFGYNEQFFGPGTRLTVL.

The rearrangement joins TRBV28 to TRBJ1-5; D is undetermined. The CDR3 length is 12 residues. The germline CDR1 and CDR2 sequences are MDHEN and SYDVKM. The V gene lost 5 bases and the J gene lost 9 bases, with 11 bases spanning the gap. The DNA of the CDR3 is TGTGCCAGCAGTCAGAGCCAAAGGCCCCAGCATTTT. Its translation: CASSQSQRPQHF. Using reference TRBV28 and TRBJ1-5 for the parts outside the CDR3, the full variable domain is DVKVTQSSRYLVKRTGEKVFLECVQDMDHENMFWYRQDPGLGLRLIYFSYDVKMKEKGDIPEGYSVSREKKERFSLILESASTNQTSMYLCASSQSQRPQHFGDGTRLSIL.

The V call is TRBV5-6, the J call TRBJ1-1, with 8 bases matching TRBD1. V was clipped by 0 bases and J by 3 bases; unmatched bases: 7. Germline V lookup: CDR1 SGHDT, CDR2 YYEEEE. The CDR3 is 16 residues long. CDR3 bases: TGTGCCAGCAGCTTGGGGAGGGGCAGGGGGCACACTGAAGCTTTCTTT. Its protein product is CASSLGRGRGHTEAFF. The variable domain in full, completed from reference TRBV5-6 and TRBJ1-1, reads DAGVTQSPTHLIKTRGQQVTLRCSPKSGHDTVSWYQQALGQGPQFIFQYYEEEERQRGNFPDRFSGHQFPNYSSELNVNALLLGDSALYLCASSLGRGRGHTEAFFGQGTRLTVV.

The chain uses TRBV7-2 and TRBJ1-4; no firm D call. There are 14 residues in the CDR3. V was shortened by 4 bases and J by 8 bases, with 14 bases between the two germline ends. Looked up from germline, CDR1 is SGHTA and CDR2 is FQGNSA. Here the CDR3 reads CASSSRTTWEKLFF. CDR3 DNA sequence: TGTGCCAGCAGCTCGCGGACTACTTGGGAAAAACTGTTTTTT.

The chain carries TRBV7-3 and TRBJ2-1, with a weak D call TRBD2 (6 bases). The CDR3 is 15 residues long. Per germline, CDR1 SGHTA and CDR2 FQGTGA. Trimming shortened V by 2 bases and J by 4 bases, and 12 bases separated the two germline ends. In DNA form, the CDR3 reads TGTGCCAGCAGCTTATGGACTACGGGTTACAATGAGCAGTTCTTC. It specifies CASSLWTTGYNEQFF.

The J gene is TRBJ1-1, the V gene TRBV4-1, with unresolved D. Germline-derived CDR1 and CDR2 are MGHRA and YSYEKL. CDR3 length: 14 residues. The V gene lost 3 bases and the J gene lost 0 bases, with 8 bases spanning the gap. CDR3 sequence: CASSQSVMNTEAFF. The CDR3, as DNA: TGCGCCAGCAGCCAGTCAGTGATGAACACTGAAGCTTTCTTT.

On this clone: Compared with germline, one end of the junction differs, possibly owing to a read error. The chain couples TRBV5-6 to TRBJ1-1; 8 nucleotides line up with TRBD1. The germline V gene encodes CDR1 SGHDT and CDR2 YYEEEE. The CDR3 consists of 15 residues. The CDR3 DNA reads TGTGCCAGCAGCTTGGGTAGTGGACAGGGCACTGAAGTTCTCTTT. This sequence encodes CASSLGSGQGTEVLF.

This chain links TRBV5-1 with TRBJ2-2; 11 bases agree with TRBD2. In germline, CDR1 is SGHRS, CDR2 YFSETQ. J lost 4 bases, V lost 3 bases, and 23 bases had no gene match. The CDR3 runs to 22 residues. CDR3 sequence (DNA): TGCGCCAGCAGCTCAGGCGGGAAGGGACTAGCGGTACTGAGTCCGGGCACCGGGGAGCTGTTTTTT. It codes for CASSSGGKGLAVLSPGTGELFF.

The chain's CDR3 is CASSYRAGELFF. In nucleotides, the CDR3 is TGTGCCAGCAGTTACCGCGCCGGGGAGCTGTTTTTT. The chain couples TRBV6-2 or TRBV6-3 to TRBJ2-2; D unresolved. Trimming shortened V by 2 bases and J by 6 bases, and 4 bases separated the two germline ends. CDR1 and CDR2 from the germline V gene are MNHEY and SVGEGT. CDR3 length: 12 amino acids.

The CDR3 loop is CASSLKGANSYEQYF. CDR3 coding DNA: TGTGCCAGCAGCTTGAAGGGCGCCAACTCCTACGAGCAGTACTTC. V is TRBV5-4 and J is TRBJ2-7; D not resolved. V was shortened by 1 base and J by 0 bases, with 11 bases between the two germline ends. In germline, CDR1 is SGHNT, CDR2 YYREEE (reference sequence). CDR3 length: 15 amino acids.

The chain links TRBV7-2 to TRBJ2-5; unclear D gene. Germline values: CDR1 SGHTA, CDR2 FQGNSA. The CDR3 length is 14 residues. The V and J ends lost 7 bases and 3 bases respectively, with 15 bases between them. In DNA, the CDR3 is TGTGCCAGCAAGGCTACCCAGATGAAAGAGACCCAGTACTTC. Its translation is CASKATQMKETQYF.

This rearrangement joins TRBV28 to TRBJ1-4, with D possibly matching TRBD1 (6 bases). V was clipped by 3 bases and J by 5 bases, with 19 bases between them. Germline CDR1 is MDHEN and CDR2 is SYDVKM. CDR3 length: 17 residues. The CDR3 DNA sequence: TGTGCCAGCAGTTTGGGACGAGGGGGTTCTTTAAATGAAAAACTGTTTTTT. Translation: CASSLGRGGSLNEKLFF. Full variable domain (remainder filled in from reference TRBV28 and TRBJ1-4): DVKVTQSSRYLVKRTGEKVFLECVQDMDHENMFWYRQDPGLGLRLIYFSYDVKMKEKGDIPEGYSVSREKKERFSLILESASTNQTSMYLCASSLGRGGSLNEKLFFGSGTQLSVL.

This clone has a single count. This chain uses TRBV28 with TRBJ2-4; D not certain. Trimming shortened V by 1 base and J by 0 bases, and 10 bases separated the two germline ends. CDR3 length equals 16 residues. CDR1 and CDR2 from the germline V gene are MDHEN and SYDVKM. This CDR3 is CASSLYFHLAKNIQYF. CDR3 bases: TGTGCCAGCAGTTTATACTTTCACCTAGCCAAAAACATTCAGTACTTC. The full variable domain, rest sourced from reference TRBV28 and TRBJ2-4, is DVKVTQSSRYLVKRTGEKVFLECVQDMDHENMFWYRQDPGLGLRLIYFSYDVKMKEKGDIPEGYSVSREKKERFSLILESASTNQTSMYLCASSLYFHLAKNIQYFGAGTRLSVL.

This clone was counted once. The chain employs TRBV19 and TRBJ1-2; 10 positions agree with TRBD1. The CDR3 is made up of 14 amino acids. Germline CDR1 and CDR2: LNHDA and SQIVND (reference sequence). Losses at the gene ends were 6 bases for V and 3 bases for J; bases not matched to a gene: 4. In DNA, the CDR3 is TGTGCCAGTAGACGGGACAGGGGCGACTATGGCTACACCTTC. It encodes CASRRDRGDYGYTF.

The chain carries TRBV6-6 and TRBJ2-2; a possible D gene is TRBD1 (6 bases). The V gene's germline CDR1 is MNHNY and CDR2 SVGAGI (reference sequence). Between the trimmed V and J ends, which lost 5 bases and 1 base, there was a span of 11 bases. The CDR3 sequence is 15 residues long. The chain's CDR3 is CASSTRTENTGELFF. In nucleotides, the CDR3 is TGTGCCAGCAGTACCAGGACAGAGAACACCGGGGAGCTGTTTTTT.

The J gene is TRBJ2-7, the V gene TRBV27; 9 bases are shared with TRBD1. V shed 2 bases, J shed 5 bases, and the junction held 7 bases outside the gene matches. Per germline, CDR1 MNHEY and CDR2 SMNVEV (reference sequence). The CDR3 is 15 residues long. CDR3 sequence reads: CASSLGWDRAHEQYF. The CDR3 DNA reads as TGTGCCAGCAGTTTAGGTTGGGACAGGGCCCACGAGCAGTACTTC.

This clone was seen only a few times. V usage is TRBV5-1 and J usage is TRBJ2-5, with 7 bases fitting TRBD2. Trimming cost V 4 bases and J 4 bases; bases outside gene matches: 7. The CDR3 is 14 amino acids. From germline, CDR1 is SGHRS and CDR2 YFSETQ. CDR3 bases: TGCGCCAGCAGCCCCGGGACTACTAGAGAGACCCAGTACTTC. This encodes CASSPGTTRETQYF.

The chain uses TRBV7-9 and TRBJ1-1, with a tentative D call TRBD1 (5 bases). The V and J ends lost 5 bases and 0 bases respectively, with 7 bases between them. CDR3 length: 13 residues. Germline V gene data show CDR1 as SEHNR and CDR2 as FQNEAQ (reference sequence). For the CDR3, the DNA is TGTGCCAGCAGCAAACAGGTGAACACTGAAGCTTTCTTT. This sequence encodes CASSKQVNTEAFF.

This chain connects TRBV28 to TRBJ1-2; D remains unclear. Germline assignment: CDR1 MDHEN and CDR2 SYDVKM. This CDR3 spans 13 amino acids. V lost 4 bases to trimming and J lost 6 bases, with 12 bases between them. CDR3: CASSSWSRDGYTF. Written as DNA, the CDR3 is TGTGCCAGCAGTTCCTGGTCCCGGGATGGCTACACCTTC.

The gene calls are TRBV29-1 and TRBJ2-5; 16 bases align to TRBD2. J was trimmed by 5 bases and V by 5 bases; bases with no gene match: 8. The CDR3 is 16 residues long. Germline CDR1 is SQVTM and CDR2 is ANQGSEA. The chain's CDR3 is CSVPGTSGGGSETQYF. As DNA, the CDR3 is TGCAGCGTTCCCGGGACTAGCGGGGGGGGTTCGGAGACCCAGTACTTC.

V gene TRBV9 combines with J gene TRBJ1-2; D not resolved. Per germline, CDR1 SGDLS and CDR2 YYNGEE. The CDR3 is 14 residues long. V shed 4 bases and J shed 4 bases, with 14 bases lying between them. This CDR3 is CASSQLGRSYGYTF. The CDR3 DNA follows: TGTGCCAGCAGCCAGTTGGGGAGATCCTATGGCTACACCTTC.

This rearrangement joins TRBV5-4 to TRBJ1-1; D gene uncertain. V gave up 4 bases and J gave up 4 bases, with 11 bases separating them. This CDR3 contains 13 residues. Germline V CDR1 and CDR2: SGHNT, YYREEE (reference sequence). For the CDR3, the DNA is TGTGCCAGCAGCCGTACGGCGGGCACTGAAGCTTTCTTT. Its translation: CASSRTAGTEAFF.